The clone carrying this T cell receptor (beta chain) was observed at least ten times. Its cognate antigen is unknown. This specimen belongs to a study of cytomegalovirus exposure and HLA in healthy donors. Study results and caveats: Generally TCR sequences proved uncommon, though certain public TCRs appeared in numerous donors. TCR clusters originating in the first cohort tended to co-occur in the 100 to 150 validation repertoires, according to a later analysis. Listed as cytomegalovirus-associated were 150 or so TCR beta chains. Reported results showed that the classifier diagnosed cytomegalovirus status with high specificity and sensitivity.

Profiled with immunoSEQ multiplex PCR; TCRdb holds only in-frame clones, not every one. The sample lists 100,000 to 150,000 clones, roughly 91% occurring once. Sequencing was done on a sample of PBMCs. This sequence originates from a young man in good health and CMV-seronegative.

CDR3 loop: CASSQNPGGTGADTQYF. The DNA of the CDR3 is TGCGCCAGCAGCCAAAACCCGGGCGGGACAGGGGCAGATACGCAGTATTTT. The chain employs TRBV4-1 and TRBJ2-3; 10 nucleotides match TRBD1. There are 17 residues in the CDR3. Trimming removed 2 bases from V and 4 bases from J; junction bases left unmatched: 9. Germline CDR1 is MGHRA and CDR2 is YSYEKL.